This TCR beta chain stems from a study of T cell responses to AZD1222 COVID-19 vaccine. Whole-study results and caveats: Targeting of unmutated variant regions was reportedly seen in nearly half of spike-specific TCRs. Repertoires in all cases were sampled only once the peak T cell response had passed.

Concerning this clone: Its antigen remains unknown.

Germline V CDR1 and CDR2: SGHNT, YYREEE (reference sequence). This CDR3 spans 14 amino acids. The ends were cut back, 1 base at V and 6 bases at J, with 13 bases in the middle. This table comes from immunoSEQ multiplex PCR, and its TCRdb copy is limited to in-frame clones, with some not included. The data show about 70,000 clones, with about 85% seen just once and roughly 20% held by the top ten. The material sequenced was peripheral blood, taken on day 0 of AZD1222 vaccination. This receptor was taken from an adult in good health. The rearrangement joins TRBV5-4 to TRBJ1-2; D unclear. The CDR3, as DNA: TGTGCCAGCAGCTTGAAGCAGCCTCTCAATGGCTACACCTTC. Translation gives CASSLKQPLNGYTF.